This TCR beta chain was captured by sequencing in a study of shared clonotypes between healthy human individuals (TCRdb year 2020). A note on the overall study: A couple of women and a few men aged 18 to 49 years were included in the cohort. To increase sequencing depth and limit assay-specific biases, TCR repertoire library preparation and sequencing were carried out by different laboratories using diverse techniques. Per donor, leukapheresis produced somewhere between about 0.8 and 9.5 billion PBMCs. To estimate repertoire size and how much clonotypes are shared between individuals, the study performed deep sequencing of blood TCR repertoires from a handful of healthy adults. For each donor, CD4 naive and CD4 memory were each run on three plates, CD8 naive on two plates, and CD8 memory on one plate. The paper as a whole reports these results and caveats: Rarefaction of sorted-subset datasets indicated incomplete sequencing despite the large sequencing depth. Sampling was limited to blood, and TCR repertoires in tissue likely differ from TCR repertoires in blood. The small number of donors limited the genetic and exposure-history diversity represented. Based on pairwise subsampling, the degree of clonotype sharing among donors was expected to be affected by sequencing depth. Sharing across four donors was observed for approximately 5% of naive CD4, around 3.5% of naive CD8, over 2% of memory CD4, and about 0.39% of memory CD8 clonotypes. Clonotypes shared by all four sorted-subset donors showed higher generation probabilities than non-shared clonotypes. Naive subsets generally had larger estimated clonotype richness than memory subsets.

TCR CDR3 regions were amplified from genomic DNA by multiplex PCR using the deep immunoSEQ assay. Genomic DNA extracted from each cell subset was distributed evenly over all wells of several immunoSEQ 96-well plates, and each plate served as one replicate. For sorted subsets, about 200 ng genomic DNA, equal to about 30,000 T cell genomes, was loaded into each replicate PCR. Purified libraries were measured with a Qubit 3.0 fluorometer, size-checked on a Bioanalyzer 2100, and measured again with the KAPA Library Quantification kit. Each immunoSEQ 96-well plate was sequenced on its own single-read 150-cycle Illumina NextSeq 550 flow cell. In the source study's methods: The immunoSEQ output contained only junctional sequences without quality scores, so filtering could not match that applied to full-length reads. To assign V/J genes and CDR3, sequences were annotated against IMGT germline references using PyIR, a Python wrapper for IgBLAST v1.9. Any read was removed if the V/J assignment was weak (E-value above 1e-6), the CDR3 was missing, or the read contained stop codons, out-of-frame junctions, or ambiguous translated residues. V3J clonotypes were defined by identical inferred V gene, J gene, and CDR3 amino acid sequence. Percentage overlap between repertoires was calculated by dividing the number of shared unique clonotypes by the size of the smaller repertoire. Three approaches were used to assess repertoire richness: RTK rarefaction, the Chao1 estimator, and Recon v2.1 estimates of unobserved clonotypes. Generation probabilities for all TCRbeta clonotypes obtained by the gDNA method from a handful of donors were computed using OLGA. TCRdb limited this immuneACCESS table to in-frame rearrangements with V and J called. A share of clones is missing; checked studies link under half to unresolved V genes, and the rest is unexplained. V and J calls and clone size are those listed in that table; D and trimming were worked out from the DNA. The sample table records around 1.6 million clones; 95% to 99% of these occur just once. The leading ten clones occupy approximately 0.44% of the sample.

The donors were healthy, HIV-negative adults who had no recently reported acute infections or vaccinations. Only Caucasian adults living in Nashville, Tennessee, USA were represented among the donors. Magnetic negative selection was used to enrich CD4+ T cells, after which naive cells were positively selected on CD45RA and the negative fraction became the memory subset. After blood collection by leukapheresis, PBMCs were isolated using Ficoll-Histopaque density gradient centrifugation and then cryopreserved in the vapor phase of liquid nitrogen. Analytical flow cytometry was used to check the purity and quantity of every magnetically sorted T cell population. From each sorted fraction, genomic DNA was isolated and quantified by UV absorbance on a Nanodrop 2000c. Taken from cysteine to phenylalanine, the CDR3 has 10 residues. The only DNA kept is the CDR3, 30 bases in frame from the first base. The germline V gene specifies SNHLY as CDR1 and FYNNEI as CDR2. The V end loses 7 bases and the J end loses 12 bases, and a stretch of 13 bases separates them.

A word on this clone: Its antigen remains unidentified. Per-nucleotide qualities are absent, and no much larger clonotype sits a single base away.

Sequences were obtained from naive CD4+ T cells sorted from blood. The sample's cell subset or site, from its label and the paper: CD45RA+ positively selected. The chain joins TRBV2 to TRBJ2-7, with the D gene not clear enough to name. The TCR was taken from a man younger than 45 in good health. The DNA is TGTGCCAGCATGCGGCTAATGGCGTACTTC. Its translation is CASMRLMAYF.